Below are 24 T cell receptor beta chains sequenced from a single sample in a study of T cells in Graves' hyperthyroidism and ophthalmopathy. TCR beta CDR3 sequences were amplified from RNA transcripts. Initially, a first-round RT-PCR of the TCR CDR3 employed the HTBI primer set. TCRdb re-called the multiplex PCR reads with MiXCR, one entry per CDR3 protein. The sample holds fewer than 550,000 distinct CDR3 sequences, roughly a quarter seen once. The sequenced sample consisted of blood. The source is a woman aged 30 to 39 with Graves' ophthalmopathy.

The sample holds many counts of this clonotype. The genes are TRBV6-5 and TRBJ2-7, with TRBD1 matching 7 bases. The CDR3 totals 16 residues. CDR1 and CDR2 (germline): MNHEY, SVGAGI. V gave up 4 bases and J gave up 2 bases; unmatched junction bases: 11. The CDR3 nucleotides are TGTGCCAGCAGTTCGGAACCGGGACAGTACACCTACGAGCAGTACTTC. Its translation: CASSSEPGQYTYEQYF.

This clonotype occurred a few times. The V call is TRBV20-1, the J call TRBJ1-2; 7 bases map to TRBD1. The V and J ends lost 6 bases and 3 bases, in that order; junction bases with no gene match: 4. The CDR3 is 12 amino acids. Germline V lookup: CDR1 DFQATT, CDR2 SNEGSKA (reference sequence). The CDR3 nucleotides are TGCAGTGCCCGGGACAGCTACTATGGCTACACCTTC. It encodes CSARDSYYGYTF.

The chain has TRBV6-2 or TRBV6-3 and TRBJ1-1, with 8 bases matching TRBD1. There are 13 residues in the CDR3. The V gene's germline CDR1 is MNHEY and CDR2 SVGEGT. Trimming cost V 6 bases and J 7 bases; bases outside gene matches: 7. The DNA of the CDR3 is TGTGCCAGCAGCCCGGGACAGGAGTTTGAAGCTTTCTTT. Protein product: CASSPGQEFEAFF.

As for this clonotype: Being one base from a much bigger clone, this may be a read error. The conserved final phenylalanine or tryptophan is absent from the CDR3, which likely points to a read error. The gene calls are TRBV5-1 and TRBJ1-1, with D hard to call. Germline CDR1 and CDR2: SGHRS and YFSETQ. The V end lost 2 bases, the J end lost 7 bases, and 12 bases lay between the germline ends. This CDR3 has 13 amino acids. CDR3 in DNA: TGCGCCAGCAGCTTAACCGGGTCAGGTGAAGCTTTCTAT. Translating it yields CASSLTGSGEAFY.

This clonotype appeared many times. J is TRBJ2-2 and V is TRBV11-1, with TRBD1 matching 7 bases. Germline V gene lookup returns CDR1 SGHAT and CDR2 FQDESV (reference sequence). The CDR3 loop spans 15 amino acids. V shed 2 bases, J shed 6 bases, and the junction held 6 bases outside the gene matches. CDR3 in DNA: TGTGCCAGCAGCTTATTACAGGGGTCCTCCGGGGAGCTGTTTTTT. Translation gives CASSLLQGSSGELFF.

This clonotype has more than one count but fewer than ten. The chain links TRBV28 to TRBJ2-7; 7 positions agree with TRBD1. V lost 5 bases to trimming and J lost 1 base; unmatched junction nucleotides: 8. Germline V gene sequence: CDR1 MDHEN, CDR2 SYDVKM. CDR3 length equals 15 residues. DNA of the CDR3: TGTGCCAGCAGTCCCTTGGACAGGCTGTCCTACGAGCAGTACTTC. Its protein product is CASSPLDRLSYEQYF.

This clonotype was seen many times. The CDR3 sequence is CASRSTGVGTEAFF. The CDR3 DNA reads TGTGCCAGCAGGTCGACAGGGGTGGGTACTGAAGCTTTCTTT. The rearrangement links TRBV6-5 to TRBJ1-1; 8 bases agree with TRBD1. The V gene end was trimmed by 6 bases and the J gene end by 5 bases; junction bases not matched to a gene: 8. Germline CDR1 is MNHEY and CDR2 is SVGAGI. CDR3 length: 14 residues.

This clonotype was detected many times. The chain employs TRBV18 and TRBJ1-3, with unresolved D. CDR3 length: 12 amino acids. V dropped 4 bases and J dropped 4 bases, with 5 bases sitting between them. Germline V gene lookup returns CDR1 KGHSH and CDR2 LQKENI. The CDR3 DNA sequence: TGTGCCAGCTCACGACAAGGAAACACCATATATTTT. This sequence encodes CASSRQGNTIYF.

This clonotype occurred many times. The rearrangement uses TRBV5-1 and TRBJ2-7, with D possibly being TRBD1 (5 bases). The V gene lost 0 bases and the J gene lost 6 bases, with 13 bases spanning the gap. The length of the CDR3 is 14 residues. In germline, CDR1 is SGHRS, CDR2 YFSETQ. CDR3 region: CASSLDQGVIEQYF. As DNA, the CDR3 is TGCGCCAGCAGCTTGGATCAGGGTGTTATCGAGCAGTACTTC. Variable domain in full (rest from reference TRBV5-1 and TRBJ2-7): KAGVTQTPRYLIKTRGQQVTLSCSPISGHRSVSWYQQTPGQGLQFLFEYFSETQRNKGNFPGRFSGRQFSNSRSEMNVSTLELGDSALYLCASSLDQGVIEQYFGPGTRLTVT.

This clonotype was counted many times. J is TRBJ2-7 and V is TRBV20-1; D may be TRBD1 (6 bases). Trimming pared 0 bases from V and 3 bases from J, leaving 15 bases between. The CDR3 contains 15 residues. Germline-derived CDR1 and CDR2 are DFQATT and SNEGSKA (reference sequence). CDR3 amino acids: CSARDQSGHRYEQYF. The DNA for the CDR3 is TGCAGTGCTAGAGATCAGTCGGGACACCGCTACGAGCAGTACTTC.

This chain joins TRBV7-2 and TRBJ2-7, with D unclear. Germline-derived CDR1 and CDR2 are SGHTA and FQGNSA. Trimming pared 5 bases from V and 2 bases from J, leaving 13 bases between. This CDR3 spans 14 amino acids. The CDR3 is CASSPSWTTYEQYF. DNA of the CDR3: TGTGCCAGCAGCCCAAGTTGGACCACCTACGAGCAGTACTTC.

Many counts were recorded for this clonotype. The CDR3 sequence is CASSLDRGLGYTEAFF. In nucleotides, the CDR3 is TGTGCCAGTAGTTTGGACAGGGGGCTTGGGTACACTGAAGCTTTCTTT. The rearrangement uses TRBV19 and TRBJ1-1, with TRBD1 matching 11 bases. This CDR3 comprises 16 residues. CDR1 LNHDA and CDR2 SQIVND come from the germline V gene (reference sequence). With 5 bases clipped from V and 3 bases from J, the junction kept 8 bases outside the gene matches. Supplemented by reference TRBV19 and TRBJ1-1, the full variable domain reads DGGITQSPKYLFRKEGQNVTLSCEQNLNHDAMYWYRQDPGQGLRLIYYSQIVNDFQKGDIAEGYSVSREKKESFPLTVTSAQKNPTAFYLCASSLDRGLGYTEAFFGQGTRLTVV.

This clonotype was detected many times. This chain links TRBV11-2 with TRBJ1-1; a possible D gene is TRBD1 (6 bases). There are 15 residues in the CDR3. The germline V gene encodes CDR1 SGHAT and CDR2 FQNNGV. The V gene lost 6 bases and the J gene lost 7 bases, with 21 bases spanning the gap. The CDR3 region is CASRPLGGRRGEAFF. As DNA, the CDR3 is TGTGCCAGCAGGCCTCTAGGGGGAAGAAGGGGTGAAGCTTTCTTT.

The chain joins TRBV6-2 or TRBV6-3 to TRBJ1-1; possible D gene TRBD1, 6 bases. The germline V and J ends were trimmed by 6 bases and 7 bases, with 12 bases remaining between them. CDR1 and CDR2 from the germline V gene are MNHEY and SVGEGT. The CDR3 length is 12 residues. The DNA for the CDR3 is TGTGCCAGCAGAGTTGCACAGGGTGAAGCTTTCTTT. This gives the protein CASRVAQGEAFF.

To note about this clonotype: At one end the junction does not follow the germline gene, possibly because of a read error. The V call is TRBV7-7, the J call TRBJ2-2; no firm D call. The CDR3 is 14 residues long. Germline assignment: CDR1 SSHAT and CDR2 FNYEAQ (reference sequence). In nucleotides, the CDR3 is TGTGCTAGCAGCTTGATGCTAAACACCGGGGAGCTGTTTTTT. Protein: CASSLMLNTGELFF.

Concerning this clonotype itself: This CDR3 is missing its conserved last phenylalanine or tryptophan, likely due to a read error. V is TRBV30 and J is TRBJ2-7; D uncertain. Germline CDR1 GTSNPN, CDR2 SVGIG (reference sequence). Trimming took 5 bases from V and 0 from J, leaving 14 bases between them. The CDR3 is 14 amino acids. CDR3 sequence: CAWDRTAPSYEQYC. For the CDR3, the DNA is TGTGCCTGGGACCGTACAGCCCCCTCCTACGAGCAGTACTGC.

The J gene is TRBJ2-5, the V gene TRBV6-5, with 8 bases fitting TRBD1. Trimming at V came to 2 bases and at J to 1 base, leaving 3 bases not matched to a gene. The CDR3 covers 15 residues. CDR1 MNHEY and CDR2 SVGAGI come from the germline V gene. CDR3 amino acids: CASSYQGATQETQYF. CDR3 DNA sequence: TGTGCCAGCAGTTACCAGGGGGCGACCCAAGAGACCCAGTACTTC.

This chain connects TRBV2 to TRBJ1-5; tentative D call: TRBD1 (5 bases). The germline CDR1 and CDR2 sequences are SNHLY and FYNNEI. This CDR3 has 15 residues. Deletions cut 6 bases from V and 0 bases from J, with 12 bases between. In DNA form, the CDR3 reads TGTGCCAGCAGACAGGACACCTATAGCAATCAGCCCCAGCATTTT. It encodes CASRQDTYSNQPQHF.

J is TRBJ1-2 and V is TRBV4-2; maybe TRBD1 (5 bases). CDR1 is LGHNA and CDR2 is YNFKEQ in the germline V gene. Trimming shortened V by 3 bases and J by 4 bases, and 21 bases separated the two germline ends. The CDR3 spans 17 residues. This CDR3 reads CASSQTAPGQISYGYTF. Here the CDR3 DNA reads TGTGCCAGCAGCCAGACCGCCCCGGGGCAAATTTCCTATGGCTACACCTTC.

This clonotype was observed at least ten times. This chain uses TRBV7-2 with TRBJ2-5; 7 nucleotides line up with TRBD2. The germline gives CDR1 SGHTA, CDR2 FQGNSA. J was trimmed by 4 bases and V by 7 bases; bases with no gene match: 12. The CDR3 contains 15 residues. The CDR3, as DNA: TGTGCCAGCACCTACCAAGCGGGGAACGGAGAGACCCAGTACTTC. Its protein is CASTYQAGNGETQYF.

The chain carries TRBV13 and TRBJ2-5; 8 nucleotides align to TRBD2. The CDR3 runs to 17 residues. With 5 bases clipped from V and 5 bases from J, the junction kept 16 bases outside the gene matches. In germline, CDR1 is PRHDT, CDR2 FYEKMQ (reference sequence). In nucleotides, the CDR3 is TGTGCCAGCAGCGTTAGCTGGGCGGGGGGAGCTGAGGAGACCCAGTACTTC. Translation: CASSVSWAGGAEETQYF.

This clonotype was seen repeatedly, ten times or more. This rearrangement joins TRBV6-5 to TRBJ1-2; D not certain. Germline CDR1 is MNHEY and CDR2 is SVGAGI. Trimming took off 0 bases at V and 3 bases at J, with 8 bases between the two ends. There are 14 residues in the CDR3. This CDR3 is CASSYSPGDYGYTF. The CDR3, as DNA: TGTGCCAGCAGTTACTCTCCCGGGGACTATGGCTACACCTTC.

This clonotype was recorded many times. The chain joins TRBV3-1 to TRBJ1-3; D is undetermined. The V end lost 0 bases, the J end lost 0 bases, and 15 bases lay between the germline ends. There are 18 residues in the CDR3. CDR1 and CDR2 from the germline V gene are LGHDT and YNNKEL (reference sequence). CDR3 amino acids: CASSQDGNRLRSGNTIYF. The CDR3 DNA reads as TGTGCCAGCAGCCAAGACGGGAACAGACTACGCTCTGGAAACACCATATATTTT.

This clonotype was detected many times. V is TRBV7-6 and J is TRBJ2-4, with 9 bases fitting TRBD1. V trimming: 3 bases; J trimming: 6 bases; junction bases outside the gene matches: 9. The CDR3 sequence is 16 residues long. From germline, CDR1 is SGHVS and CDR2 FNYEAQ. The DNA for the CDR3 is TGTGCCAGCAGCTTGGAAAACAGGGGGCGCGGAAACATTCAGTACTTC. This sequence encodes CASSLENRGRGNIQYF.